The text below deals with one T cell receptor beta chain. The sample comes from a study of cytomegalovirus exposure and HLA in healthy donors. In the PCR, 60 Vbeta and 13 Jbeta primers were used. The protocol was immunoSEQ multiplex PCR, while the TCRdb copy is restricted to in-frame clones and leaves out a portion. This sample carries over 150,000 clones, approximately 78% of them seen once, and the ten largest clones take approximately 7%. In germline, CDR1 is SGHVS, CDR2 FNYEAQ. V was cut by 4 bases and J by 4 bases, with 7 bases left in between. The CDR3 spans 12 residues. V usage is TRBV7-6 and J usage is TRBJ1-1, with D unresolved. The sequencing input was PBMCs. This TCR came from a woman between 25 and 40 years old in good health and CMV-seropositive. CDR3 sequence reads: CASSSQATEAFF. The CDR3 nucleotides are TGTGCCAGCAGCTCTCAAGCCACTGAAGCTTTCTTT.